This T cell receptor beta chain was sequenced in a study of monozygotic twins with inflammatory bowel disease. It was about 3,400 ng of total RNA that each TCR library used. TCRdb re-called the 5' RACE reads and gives one entry per CDR3 protein, without DNA. The sample data list more than 100,000 distinct CDR3 sequences. As concerns this clonotype: Its antigen is as yet unknown.

Study conclusions and caveats: Distinct T cell subtypes could not be told apart. Limited statistical power may explain no repertoire similarity difference between concordant and discordant twins.

Someone took a 2.5 ml blood sample from each of the donors. Sample: blood. This TCR was sampled from a human donor with ulcerative colitis or Crohn's disease, or a healthy co-twin of an affected twin (not recorded which).

This CDR3 reads CAWIQPGQGGKQYF. This chain joins TRBV30 and TRBJ2-7; TCRdb designates TRBD1, a call that cannot be tested without DNA. The CDR3 runs to 14 residues. CDR1 and CDR2 (germline): GTSNPN, SVGIG (reference sequence). Together with reference TRBV30 and TRBJ2-7, the CDR3 gives the full variable domain: SQTIHQWPATLVQPVGSPLSLECTVEGTSNPNLYWYRQAAGRGLQLLFYSVGIGQISSEVPQNLSASRPQDRQFILSSKKLLLSDSGFYLCAWIQPGQGGKQYFGPGTRLTVT.